This TCR beta chain was obtained from a study of cytomegalovirus exposure and HLA in healthy donors. PCR employed 60 Vbeta and 13 Jbeta primers. The method was immunoSEQ multiplex PCR; TCRdb's version includes in-frame clones alone and lacks a portion of them. The sample shows about 160,000 clones, just under 80% of them seen only once. CDR3 length equals 12 residues. The V gene lost 7 bases and the J gene lost 4 bases, with 13 bases spanning the gap. CDR1 is SQVTM, CDR2 ANQGSEA, per germline. Points from the study as a whole: Among donors in an Asian-associated ancestry cluster, a later analysis reportedly found fewer N-insertions than the approximately 670-donor mean. A list of around 150 TCR beta chains associated with cytomegalovirus was given. Later on, a genetic analysis was performed. It linked a missense variant in DCLRE1C with V- and J-gene trimming of TCR beta. It emerged from a later analysis that several of the most significant clusters appeared to be linked to common viral pathogens.

In the case of this clone: The antigen is not known.

The receptor was isolated from a man between 18 and 29 years old in good health and CMV-seropositive. The chain employs TRBV29-1 and TRBJ2-5; D perhaps matches TRBD2 (5 bases). The specimen sequenced was PBMCs. The CDR3 coding sequence is TGCAGCGCCGGAGGCCTGGGAGAGACCCAGTACTTC. Amino acids: CSAGGLGETQYF.